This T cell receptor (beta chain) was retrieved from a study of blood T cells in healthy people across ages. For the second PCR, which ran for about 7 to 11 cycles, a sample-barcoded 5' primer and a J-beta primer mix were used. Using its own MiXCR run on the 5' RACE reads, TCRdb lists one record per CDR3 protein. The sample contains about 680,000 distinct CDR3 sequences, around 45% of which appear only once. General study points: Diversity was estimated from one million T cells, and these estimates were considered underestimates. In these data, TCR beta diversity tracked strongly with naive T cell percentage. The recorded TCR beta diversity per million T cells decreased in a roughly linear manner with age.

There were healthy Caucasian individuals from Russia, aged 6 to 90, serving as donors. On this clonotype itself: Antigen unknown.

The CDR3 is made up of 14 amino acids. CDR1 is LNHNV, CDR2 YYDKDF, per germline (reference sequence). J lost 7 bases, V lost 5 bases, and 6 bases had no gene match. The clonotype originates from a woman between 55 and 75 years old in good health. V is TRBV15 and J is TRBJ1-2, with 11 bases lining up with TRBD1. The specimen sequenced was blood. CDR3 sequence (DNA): TGTGCCACCAGCGGACAGGGGGCATCTGGTGGCTACACCTTC. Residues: CATSGQGASGGYTF. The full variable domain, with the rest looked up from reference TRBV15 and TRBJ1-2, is DAMVIQNPRYQVTQFGKPVTLSCSQTLNHNVMYWYQQKSSQAPKLLFHYYDKDFNNEADTPDNFQSRRPNTSFCFLDIRSPGLGDTAMYLCATSGQGASGGYTFGSGTRLTVV.